The 20 T cell receptor beta chains below all came from one sample that was sequenced in a study of identical twins. TCRdb ran MiXCR on the 5' RACE reads and lists one entry per CDR3 protein. In the table there are approximately 620,000 distinct CDR3 sequences, 8.6% of which are singletons. These data were also reused for a study on yellow fever vaccine responses in identical twins.

The sample consisted of PBMCs. The receptors originated from a woman aged 18-30 years in good health.

This clonotype was observed a few times. The gene calls are TRBV18 and TRBJ2-7, with TRBD2 identical over 9 bases. V was pared by 3 bases and J by 5 bases, with 5 bases of the junction left unmatched. The CDR3 runs to 14 residues. Germline CDR1 reads KGHSH; CDR2 reads LQKENI. This CDR3 is CASSPLREGNEQYF. As DNA, the CDR3 is TGTGCCAGCTCACCTTTGCGGGAGGGAAACGAGCAGTACTTC.

This chain joins TRBV2 and TRBJ1-6, with 8 bases identical to TRBD1. The J segment lost 6 bases and the V segment lost 6 bases, leaving 10 bases of the junction unmatched. Germline V lookup: CDR1 SNHLY, CDR2 FYNNEI. The CDR3 spans 16 residues. CDR3 nucleotides: TGTGCCAGCAGCGGCCGGGCAGGGGGCCGTAATTCACCCCTCCACTTT. This encodes CASSGRAGGRNSPLHF.

The chain employs TRBV28 and TRBJ2-1, with TRBD2 matching 13 bases. Germline V gene lookup returns CDR1 MDHEN and CDR2 SYDVKM. The CDR3 covers 17 residues. V trimming: 4 bases; J trimming: 4 bases; junction bases outside the gene matches: 7. In nucleotides, the CDR3 is TGTGCCAGCAGTTCTACGGGACTAGCGGGACTATACAATGAGCAGTTCTTC. Its protein is CASSSTGLAGLYNEQFF.

The CDR3 loop reads CASSQEMDLSYEQYF. Here the CDR3 DNA reads TGTGCCAGCAGCCAAGAAATGGATCTATCGTACGAGCAGTACTTC. V and J are TRBV3-1 and TRBJ2-7; D remains unclear. V was pared by 0 bases and J by 4 bases, with 13 bases between. The CDR3 sequence is 15 residues long. CDR1 is LGHDT and CDR2 is YNNKEL in the germline V gene (reference sequence).

This clonotype was seen only a few times. This chain links TRBV9 with TRBJ1-3, with 8 bases aligning to TRBD1. Germline V gene lookup returns CDR1 SGDLS and CDR2 YYNGEE. V dropped 4 bases and J dropped 8; count of bases not matched to a gene: 8. This CDR3 has 14 amino acids. As DNA, the CDR3 is TGTGCCAGCAGCCCCCACAGGGGGGAGGACACCATATATTTT. This gives the protein CASSPHRGEDTIYF.

This clonotype was seen many times. V gene TRBV5-1 combines with J gene TRBJ2-1, with D perhaps being TRBD1 or TRBD2 (5 bases each). Germline values: CDR1 SGHRS, CDR2 YFSETQ. The CDR3 extends over 14 amino acids. V was cut by 5 bases and J by 7 bases, with 16 bases left in between. The CDR3 spells CASSQEVGPNEQFF. CDR3 DNA sequence: TGCGCCAGCAGTCAGGAGGTGGGGCCAAATGAGCAGTTCTTC.

This chain uses TRBV10-1 with TRBJ2-7; 9 bases line up with TRBD2. The germline CDR1 and CDR2 sequences are WNHNN and SYGVQD (reference sequence). The CDR3 totals 13 residues. V shed 7 bases and J 3 bases; nucleotides not matched to a gene: 4. As DNA, the CDR3 is TGCGCCAGCAATGAAGCGGGAGGCTACGAGCAGTACTTC. Translated: CASNEAGGYEQYF.

The sample holds a few counts of this clonotype. The chain carries TRBV7-3 and TRBJ2-1, with D perhaps matching TRBD1 or TRBD2 (5 bases each). The CDR3 is 12 residues long. Germline V gives CDR1 SGHTA, CDR2 FQGTGA. The germline V and J ends were trimmed by 2 bases and 13 bases, with 12 bases remaining between them. The CDR3: CASSLYRDQQFF. CDR3 sequence (DNA): TGTGCCAGCAGCTTATACCGGGACCAACAGTTCTTC. The whole variable domain, remainder taken from reference TRBV7-3 and TRBJ2-1, is GAGVSQTPSNKVTEKGKYVELRCDPISGHTALYWYRQSLGQGPEFLIYFQGTGAADDSGLPNDRFFAVRPEGSVSTLKIQRTERGDSAVYLCASSLYRDQQFFGPGTRLTVL.

The table lists this clonotype with a few counts. The CDR3 sequence is CASSVGTKEQFF. The CDR3 coding sequence is TGTGCCAGCAGCGTTGGGACTAAGGAGCAGTTCTTC. The chain employs TRBV9 and TRBJ2-1; TRBD2 aligns across 7 bases. V lost 2 bases and J lost 10; bases outside the gene matches: 3. Germline assignment: CDR1 SGDLS and CDR2 YYNGEE. The CDR3 consists of 12 residues.

As concerns this clonotype: This may be a read error: a much more frequent sequence differs by one nucleotide. The CDR3 here is CSAWPQGADTQYF. DNA for the CDR3: TGCAGTGCTTGGCCCCAGGGAGCAGATACGCAGTATTTT. The J gene is TRBJ2-3, the V gene TRBV20-1; TRBD1 or TRBD2 may be the D gene (5 bases each). Germline V gene data show CDR1 as DFQATT and CDR2 as SNEGSKA (reference sequence). The V gene lost 5 bases and the J gene lost 4 bases, with 13 bases spanning the gap. This CDR3 is built from 13 residues.

The table lists this clonotype with a few counts. The chain combines TRBV2 with TRBJ1-5; TRBD1 agrees at 9 bases. Germline V gives CDR1 SNHLY, CDR2 FYNNEI. J gave up 6 bases and V 7 bases, and 7 bases lay outside the gene matches. This CDR3 has 14 amino acids. DNA for the CDR3: TGTGCCAGCACTCTACAGGGGGCAGGTCAGCCCCAGCATTTT. Translated: CASTLQGAGQPQHF.

This CDR3 is CSASVGSNQPQHF. The CDR3 region has the DNA TGCAGTGCTAGCGTGGGGAGTAATCAGCCCCAGCATTTT. V gene TRBV20-1 combines with J gene TRBJ1-5; D remains unclear. CDR3 length equals 13 residues. V was trimmed by 3 bases and J by 4 bases, leaving 10 bases between them. Germline values: CDR1 DFQATT, CDR2 SNEGSKA (reference sequence).

The CDR3 DNA sequence: TGTGCTAGTGGTTTTTTTGAGGGTCCAGGGGAGCTGTTTTTT. This encodes CASGFFEGPGELFF. This chain joins TRBV12-5 and TRBJ2-2; D might be TRBD2 (5 bases). From germline, CDR1 is LGHNT and CDR2 FRNRAP. This CDR3 is built from 14 residues. Trimming cost V 3 bases and J 8 bases, with 13 bases left between them.

The V and J genes are TRBV15 and TRBJ2-5; D is ambiguous. This CDR3 is built from 14 residues. Germline CDR1 and CDR2: LNHNV and YYDKDF (reference sequence). Trimming shortened V by 1 base and J by 5 bases, and 11 bases separated the two germline ends. CDR3 loop: CATSRAVRGETQYF. For the CDR3, the DNA is TGTGCCACCAGCAGAGCTGTCAGAGGCGAGACCCAGTACTTC.

This clonotype was seen repeatedly, ten times or more. The rearrangement links TRBV5-5 to TRBJ1-6, with TRBD1 identical over 9 bases. The CDR3 sequence is 14 residues long. After removal of 0 bases from V and 8 bases from J, the junction contained 0 bases not matched to a gene. Germline V lookup: CDR1 SGHKS, CDR2 YYEKEE (reference sequence). CDR3 in amino acids: CASSLGTGDSPLHF. For the CDR3, the DNA is TGTGCCAGCAGCTTGGGGACAGGGGATTCACCCCTCCACTTT. Full variable domain (outside the CDR3, taken from reference TRBV5-5 and TRBJ1-6): DAGVTQSPTHLIKTRGQQVTLRCSPISGHKSVSWYQQVLGQGPQFIFQYYEKEERGRGNFPDRFSARQFPNYSSELNVNALLLGDSALYLCASSLGTGDSPLHFGNGTRLTVT.

This clonotype was recorded many times. V gene TRBV11-2 combines with J gene TRBJ2-1, with D tentatively TRBD1 (5 bases). The CDR3 extends over 14 amino acids. V dropped 2 bases and J dropped 8 bases, with 13 bases sitting between them. CDR1 and CDR2 (germline): SGHAT, FQNNGV. The CDR3 DNA reads TGTGCCAGCAGCTTACAGGGTATCGGATATGAGCAGTTCTTC. Protein product: CASSLQGIGYEQFF.

The rearrangement joins TRBV5-6 to TRBJ2-5; no definite D call. The CDR3 extends over 14 amino acids. V was clipped by 0 bases and J by 7 bases, with 13 bases between them. The germline CDR1 and CDR2 sequences are SGHDT and YYEEEE. The CDR3, as DNA: TGTGCCAGCAGCTTGGGATCGTTGAAGAGGACCCAGTACTTC. Translation gives CASSLGSLKRTQYF.

This clonotype was counted only a few times. Written as DNA, the CDR3 is TGCGCCAGCAGTACACAGGCTGGCACAGATACGCAGTATTTT. Its translation is CASSTQAGTDTQYF. The chain is built from TRBV5-1 and TRBJ2-3, with D possibly TRBD1 on 5 matching bases. V was shortened by 5 bases and J by 1 base, with 11 bases between the two germline ends. This CDR3 region has 14 residues. Germline V CDR1 and CDR2: SGHRS, YFSETQ.

This clonotype was detected only a few times. The germline gene is not matched at one end of the junction; a read error may be the cause. The chain employs TRBV11-2 and TRBJ2-1, with no clear D. The germline V gene has CDR1 SGHAT and CDR2 FQNNGV. The CDR3 loop spans 15 amino acids. The CDR3 nucleotides read TGTGCCAGCAGCCTAGATGGGATCTCCTACAATGAGCAGTTCTTC. The encoded protein is CASSLDGISYNEQFF.

The sample holds many counts of this clonotype. The rearrangement joins TRBV20-1 to TRBJ1-1, with D possibly TRBD1 on 5 matching bases. Germline V lookup: CDR1 DFQATT, CDR2 SNEGSKA (reference sequence). This CDR3 is 13 amino acids long. V was trimmed by 3 bases and J by 3 bases, leaving 11 bases between them. CDR3 DNA: TGCAGTGCTAGTAGCTGGGGGGACACTGAAGCTTTCTTT. Translated, it gives CSASSWGDTEAFF.